Described below is a single T cell receptor beta chain sequence and its context. Its target is not known. This specimen comes from a study of a mutant IDH1 vaccine in newly diagnosed glioma. Study information: In some groups vaccination began 4-6 weeks post-radiotherapy; others received it with temozolomide. Treated patients, approximately 60% male and approximately 38% female, averaged about 42 years of age.

As for time point: week 23, last vaccination. The study gave 300 ug of mutant IDH1 20-mer peptide per vaccine dose, with topical imiquimod. Some clones are missing from TCRdb's copy, which holds only in-frame ones; the method was immunoSEQ multiplex PCR. The profile shows approximately 82,000 clones, 85% of them singletons. Whole-study results and caveats: Seemingly, top peripheral T cell clonotype changes bore no relation to pseudoprogression. Altogether, 85% to 95% of patients exhibited vaccine-induced immune responses.

The sample was PBMCs, taken from a glioma patient whose treatment included an IDH1 peptide vaccine. The clonotype comes from a woman between 45 and 60 years old with glioma.

CDR3 sequence reads: CASSPVGGAQHF. CDR3 nucleotides: TGTGCCAGCTCACCAGTCGGAGGGGCCCAGCATTTT. The chain recombines TRBV18 with TRBJ1-5; D is possibly TRBD1 (5 bases). The germline V gene has CDR1 KGHSH and CDR2 LQKENI. This CDR3 has 12 amino acids. Trimming took off 2 bases at V and 11 bases at J, with 10 bases between the two ends.